These 26 T cell receptor beta chains came from one sample sequenced in a study of graft-versus-host responses after intestinal transplantation. Libraries were prepared by immunoSEQ multiplex PCR; TCRdb keeps only in-frame clonotypes and omits some of them. The sample has 85,000 to 95,000 clones; just over 90% are singletons. No antigen has been identified for these receptors. This specimen was unstimulated CD8+ T cells sorted from spleen or lymph node cells, taken before intestinal transplant. The receptors here all came from a human donor who received an intestinal transplant.

The genes are TRBV4-3 and TRBJ1-1; D gene uncertain. From germline, CDR1 is LGHNA and CDR2 YSLEER. The CDR3 sequence is 14 residues long. V was clipped by 1 base and J by 1 base, with 7 bases between them. CDR3 coding DNA: TGCGCCAGCAGCCAAGTTTACAAGAACACTGAAGCTTTCTTT. This codes for CASSQVYKNTEAFF.

For this clone: This same CDR3 is encoded by further DNA sequences in the sample. This chain joins TRBV19 and TRBJ2-1, with 14 bases matching TRBD2. The CDR3 consists of 15 residues. CDR1 and CDR2 (germline): LNHDA, SQIVND (reference sequence). With 6 bases clipped from V and 7 bases from J, the junction kept 5 bases outside the gene matches. CDR3 sequence (DNA): TGTGCCAGTAGCATCGGACTAGCGGGGGGTAATGAGCAGTTCTTC. Translated: CASSIGLAGGNEQFF.

This chain joins TRBV7-8 and TRBJ2-7; 12 nucleotides line up with TRBD1. The CDR3 contains 18 residues. J gave up 4 bases and V 5 bases, and 15 bases lay outside the gene matches. Germline-derived CDR1 and CDR2 are SGHVS and FQNEAQ. The CDR3 loop reads CASSSPGTGGRYLYEQYF. As DNA, the CDR3 is TGTGCCAGCAGCAGCCCCGGGACAGGGGGCAGGTATCTATACGAGCAGTACTTC.

The chain recombines TRBV29-1 with TRBJ2-2, with D possibly TRBD2 on 6 matching bases. V lost 7 bases, J lost 5 bases, and 14 bases lay in between. Germline V gene lookup returns CDR1 SQVTM and CDR2 ANQGSEA. CDR3 size: 13 residues. The CDR3 here is CSAEEGVTGELFF. The CDR3 region has the DNA TGCAGCGCCGAGGAGGGCGTAACCGGGGAGCTGTTTTTT.

V gene TRBV4-1 combines with J gene TRBJ1-1; 7 bases line up with TRBD1. Germline V gene sequence: CDR1 MGHRA, CDR2 YSYEKL. The CDR3 runs to 13 residues. V shed 4 bases and J 3 bases; nucleotides not matched to a gene: 2. The CDR3 nucleotides are TGCGCCAGCAGCCTAGGGGGCGACACTGAAGCTTTCTTT. Protein sequence: CASSLGGDTEAFF.

The chain couples TRBV27 to TRBJ2-6; maybe TRBD1 (6 bases). Germline assignment: CDR1 MNHEY and CDR2 SMNVEV (reference sequence). The CDR3 is made up of 16 amino acids. Trimming took 5 bases from V and 0 from J, leaving 11 bases between them. The CDR3 nucleotides are TGTGCCAGCAGTCCCCCAGGGGTCTCTGGGGCCAACGTCCTGACTTTC. As protein: CASSPPGVSGANVLTF.

As DNA, the CDR3 is TGTGCCAGCTTAACCTACAATGAGCAGTTCTTC. Protein product: CASLTYNEQFF. The genes are TRBV27 and TRBJ2-1; D not resolved. V lost 8 bases to trimming and J lost 2 bases, with 4 bases between them. Germline V gene sequence: CDR1 MNHEY, CDR2 SMNVEV (reference sequence). The CDR3 has 11 amino acids.

In regard to this clone: An end of the junction does not agree with germline; a read error may underlie this. This sequence joins TRBV9 and TRBJ1-1, with 7 bases matching TRBD1. Germline V CDR1 and CDR2: SGDLS, YYNGEE. The CDR3 consists of 19 residues. Here the CDR3 DNA reads TGTGCCAGCAGCGTCGAGAGGGGCGACAGGGCCCGTTTGAAAACTGAAGCTTTCTTT. It translates to CASSVERGDRARLKTEAFF.

The chain is built from TRBV7-2 and TRBJ1-3, with 8 bases lining up with TRBD1. The CDR3 consists of 15 residues. Germline CDR1 SGHTA, CDR2 FQGNSA. Unmatched junction bases numbered 4, after V lost 5 bases and J lost 1 base. CDR3 DNA sequence: TGTGCCAGCAGCCCCTGGACAGGGTCTGGAAACACCATATATTTT. It yields the protein CASSPWTGSGNTIYF. The variable domain in full, completed from reference TRBV7-2 and TRBJ1-3, reads GAGVSQSPSNKVTEKGKDVELRCDPISGHTALYWYRQSLGQGLEFLIYFQGNSAPDKSGLPSDRFSAERTGGSVSTLTIQRTQQEDSAVYLCASSPWTGSGNTIYFGEGSWLTVV.

V usage is TRBV9 and J usage is TRBJ2-7; no firm D call. CDR3 size: 14 residues. Trimming took off 0 bases at V and 1 base at J, with 8 bases between the two ends. Germline values: CDR1 SGDLS, CDR2 YYNGEE. The CDR3 protein is CASSVDPGSYEQYF. CDR3 sequence (DNA): TGTGCCAGCAGCGTAGATCCAGGTTCCTACGAGCAGTACTTC.

This chain links TRBV19 with TRBJ2-1; 8 bases fit TRBD1. The CDR3 is 18 amino acids. CDR1 and CDR2 from the germline V gene are LNHDA and SQIVND (reference sequence). Losses at the gene ends were 5 bases for V and 1 base for J; bases not matched to a gene: 13. CDR3 DNA: TGTGCCAGTAGTTATTTTCTCGATCGGGACAGGTCCTACAATGAGCAGTTCTTC. This gives the protein CASSYFLDRDRSYNEQFF. Looking up the rest from reference TRBV19 and TRBJ2-1 gives the full variable domain: DGGITQSPKYLFRKEGQNVTLSCEQNLNHDAMYWYRQDPGQGLRLIYYSQIVNDFQKGDIAEGYSVSREKKESFPLTVTSAQKNPTAFYLCASSYFLDRDRSYNEQFFGPGTRLTVL.

The V and J genes are TRBV2 and TRBJ2-7; TRBD2 aligns across 9 bases. This CDR3 contains 16 residues. CDR1 and CDR2 (germline): SNHLY, FYNNEI. V lost 1 base, J lost 4 bases, and 8 bases stayed unmatched. CDR3 residues: CASSEVMAGGLYEQYF. CDR3 DNA: TGTGCCAGCAGTGAAGTTATGGCGGGGGGGCTTTACGAGCAGTACTTC. The entire variable domain, with the rest obtained from reference TRBV2 and TRBJ2-7, is as follows: EPEVTQTPSHQVTQMGQEVILRCVPISNHLYFYWYRQILGQKVEFLVSFYNNEISEKSEIFDDQFSVERPDGSNFTLKIRSTKLEDSAMYFCASSEVMAGGLYEQYFGPGTRLTVT.

The chain employs TRBV12-5 and TRBJ1-1; D is perhaps TRBD1 (5 bases). CDR1 and CDR2 from the germline V gene are LGHNT and FRNRAP. The V gene lost 8 bases and the J gene lost 5 bases, with 21 bases spanning the gap. The CDR3 loop spans 15 amino acids. The CDR3 nucleotides are TGTGCTAGTTCCCGGTACGGAGGGCGGGGGACTGAAGCTTTCTTT. As protein: CASSRYGGRGTEAFF.

This chain connects TRBV7-2 to TRBJ2-1; the D gene is possibly TRBD1 (5 bases). Deletions cut 2 bases from V and 4 bases from J, with 9 bases between. CDR3 length equals 14 residues. Per germline, CDR1 SGHTA and CDR2 FQGNSA. In DNA, the CDR3 is TGTGCCAGCAGCTTATCGGACACTTACAATGAGCAGTTCTTC. This codes for CASSLSDTYNEQFF.

This clone was seen a single time. The chain has TRBV29-1 and TRBJ2-1; D call uncertain. CDR3 length: 12 residues. Trimming took off 2 bases at V and 6 bases at J, with 8 bases between the two ends. Germline V gene data show CDR1 as SQVTM and CDR2 as ANQGSEA. This CDR3 reads CSVELSGNEQFF. The CDR3 DNA is TGCAGCGTTGAACTTTCGGGCAATGAGCAGTTCTTC.

The chain couples TRBV15 to TRBJ1-2, with D unresolved. CDR3 size: 16 residues. Germline CDR1 reads LNHNV; CDR2 reads YYDKDF (reference sequence). The germline V and J ends were trimmed by 3 bases and 0 bases, with 14 bases remaining between them. CDR3 coding DNA: TGTGCCACCAGCAGGTCCGTCGACACCGCTAACTATGGCTACACCTTC. Amino acid sequence: CATSRSVDTANYGYTF.

The chain employs TRBV19 and TRBJ2-5; 7 nucleotides agree with TRBD2. Germline V CDR1 and CDR2: LNHDA, SQIVND (reference sequence). Unmatched junction bases numbered 9, after V lost 1 base and J lost 7 bases. The CDR3 is made up of 15 amino acids. This CDR3 reads CASSIGEGQGGTQYF. The CDR3 DNA is TGTGCCAGTAGTATAGGGGAGGGCCAGGGAGGGACCCAGTACTTC.

The chain carries TRBV11-2 and TRBJ2-7; a possible D gene is TRBD2 (6 bases). The germline V and J ends were trimmed by 1 base and 5 bases, with 18 bases remaining between them. CDR3 length equals 16 residues. The germline gives CDR1 SGHAT, CDR2 FQNNGV. CDR3 sequence: CASSLVLGGNGDEQYF. CDR3 sequence (DNA): TGTGCCAGCAGCTTAGTACTGGGAGGCAACGGGGACGAGCAGTACTTC.

V and J are TRBV7-9 and TRBJ2-7; unclear D gene. Germline V CDR1 and CDR2: SEHNR, FQNEAQ (reference sequence). The CDR3 totals 14 residues. V lost 1 base to trimming and J lost 2 bases, with 9 bases between them. CDR3 nucleotides: TGTGCCAGCAGCTTAGTGGGCAGTACCTACGAGCAGTACTTC. Its protein is CASSLVGSTYEQYF.

The rearrangement joins TRBV15 to TRBJ1-6; perhaps TRBD1 as D (5 bases). The CDR3 extends over 15 amino acids. V lost 0 bases and J lost 9, with 12 bases in between. Germline V gene sequence: CDR1 LNHNV, CDR2 YYDKDF (reference sequence). The CDR3, as DNA: TGTGCCACCAGCAGAGATCGGCAGGGCGGTTCACCCCTCCACTTT. Translating it yields CATSRDRQGGSPLHF.

The genes are TRBV11-2 and TRBJ2-7, with 11 bases aligning to TRBD2. J gave up 3 bases and V 5 bases, and 3 bases lay outside the gene matches. The length of the CDR3 is 14 residues. Germline V gives CDR1 SGHAT, CDR2 FQNNGV. The CDR3 is CASSLTSGNYEQYF. The DNA of the CDR3 is TGTGCCAGCAGCCTGACTAGCGGGAACTACGAGCAGTACTTC.

This rearrangement joins TRBV25-1 to TRBJ2-3; 8 bases align to TRBD1. The trim removed 2 bases at V and 3 bases at J, leaving 10 bases unmatched. Germline CDR1 and CDR2: MGHDK and SYGVNS. This CDR3 has 17 residues. This CDR3 is CASSEPARQGRTDTQYF. The CDR3 DNA reads TGTGCCAGCAGTGAACCCGCCCGACAGGGGAGAACAGATACGCAGTATTTT.

This clone was picked up one time. J is TRBJ2-5 and V is TRBV21-1; the table gives TRBD2 as D, unverified against the DNA. TRBV21-1 is given as a pseudogene. The CDR3 has 13 residues. CDR3 in DNA: TGTGCCGGCAGCAAGGGGGGGCAAGAGACCCAGTACTTC. Protein product: CAGSKGGQETQYF.

The rearrangement joins TRBV9 to TRBJ1-2; tentative D call: TRBD1 (6 bases). This CDR3 contains 17 residues. Germline CDR1 reads SGDLS; CDR2 reads YYNGEE. Trimming removed 2 bases from V and 2 bases from J, with 19 bases in between. This CDR3 reads CASSVAKTGRGNYGYTF. CDR3 nucleotides: TGTGCCAGCAGCGTGGCAAAAACAGGGCGCGGGAACTATGGCTACACCTTC.

The rearrangement links TRBV7-2 to TRBJ2-2; D might be TRBD2 (5 bases). In germline, CDR1 is SGHTA, CDR2 FQGNSA. The V and J ends lost 2 bases and 2 bases respectively, with 12 bases between them. This CDR3 comprises 16 residues. Here the CDR3 reads CASSLIEAGNTGELFF. Here the CDR3 DNA reads TGTGCCAGCAGCTTAATTGAGGCGGGTAACACCGGGGAGCTGTTTTTT.

This sequence joins TRBV9 and TRBJ1-1, with D tentatively TRBD1 (6 bases). The V end was cut by 5 bases, the J end by 4 bases, with 15 bases between. The CDR3 totals 14 residues. Germline loops: CDR1 SGDLS, CDR2 YYNGEE. The DNA for the CDR3 is TGTGCCAGCAGTTCGACAGGTAGTAGCACTGAAGCTTTCTTT. Protein product: CASSSTGSSTEAFF.